This TCR beta chain is drawn from a study of T cells in localized non-small cell lung cancer. Produced via immunoSEQ multiplex PCR; TCRdb's table is partial and in-frame only. The table has tens of thousands of clones, around 90% seen once; the top ten hold 3.5%. This CDR3 comprises 11 residues. This TCR derives from a man aged 18 to 50 with stage I lung adenocarcinoma. Sequenced material: peripheral blood, taken before any cancer treatment. The J gene is TRBJ1-5, the V gene TRBV12-2. TRBV12-2 is recorded as a pseudogene. The CDR3 DNA sequence: TGTGCAAGTCGCGCGAGTCAGCCCCAGCATTTT. Translation gives CASRASQPQHF.